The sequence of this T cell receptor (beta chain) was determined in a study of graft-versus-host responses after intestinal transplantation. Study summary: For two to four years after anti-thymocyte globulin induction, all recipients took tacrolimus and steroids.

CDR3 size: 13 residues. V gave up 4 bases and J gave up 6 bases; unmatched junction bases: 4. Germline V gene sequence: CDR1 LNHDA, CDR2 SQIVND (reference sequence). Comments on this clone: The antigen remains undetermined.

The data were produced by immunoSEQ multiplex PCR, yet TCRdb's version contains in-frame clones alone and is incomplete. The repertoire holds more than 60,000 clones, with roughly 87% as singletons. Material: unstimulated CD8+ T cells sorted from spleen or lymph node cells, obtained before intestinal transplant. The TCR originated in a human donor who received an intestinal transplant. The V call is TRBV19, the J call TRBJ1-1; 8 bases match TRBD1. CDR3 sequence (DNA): TGTGCCAGTAGTACGACGGGACAGGCTGAAGCTTTCTTT. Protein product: CASSTTGQAEAFF.